This T cell receptor beta chain is from a study of T cell responses to AZD1222 COVID-19 vaccine. Study summary: Both about-4-week and about-12-week second-dose recipients were combined. Study-level findings and limits: Only a handful of AZD1222 recipients, several in all, had baseline seropositivity. Increases in Spike-specific TCR breadth and depth were seen after two AZD1222 doses. The donor cohort was predominantly white British with a female majority, and clonal diversity may have been underestimated.

The CDR3 consists of 13 residues. V was clipped by 0 bases and J by 0 bases, with 3 bases between them. CDR1 and CDR2 from the germline V gene are SGHRS and YFSETQ. This clone was recorded a few times. The antigen is unknown. The data were produced by immunoSEQ multiplex PCR, yet TCRdb's version contains in-frame clones alone and is incomplete. The table lists more than 100,000 clones, 85% to 95% of them singletons. Source: peripheral blood, taken on day 0 of AZD1222 vaccination. The V gene is TRBV5-1, the J gene TRBJ1-1; D gene uncertain. The TCR originated in an adult in good health. The CDR3 sequence: CASSLDVNTEAFF. The CDR3 coding sequence is TGCGCCAGCAGCTTGGATGTGAACACTGAAGCTTTCTTT.